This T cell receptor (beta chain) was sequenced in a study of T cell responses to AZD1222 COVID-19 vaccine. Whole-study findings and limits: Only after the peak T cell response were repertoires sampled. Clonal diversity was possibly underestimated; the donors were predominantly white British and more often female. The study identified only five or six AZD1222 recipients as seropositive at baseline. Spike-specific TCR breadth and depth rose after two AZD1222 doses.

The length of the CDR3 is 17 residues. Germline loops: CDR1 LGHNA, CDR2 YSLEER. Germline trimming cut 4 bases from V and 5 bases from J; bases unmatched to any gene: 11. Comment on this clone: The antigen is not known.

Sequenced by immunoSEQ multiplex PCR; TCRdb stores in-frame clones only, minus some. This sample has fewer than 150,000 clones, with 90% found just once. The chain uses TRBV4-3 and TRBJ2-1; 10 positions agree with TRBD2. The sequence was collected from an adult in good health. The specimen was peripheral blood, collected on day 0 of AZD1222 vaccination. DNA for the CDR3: TGCGCCAGCAGCCGGGTCATTAGCGGGAGGCCGAACAATGAGCAGTTCTTC. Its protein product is CASSRVISGRPNNEQFF.